Detailed here is one T cell receptor beta chain. The antigen is undetermined. The sample holds other DNA sequences that translate to the same CDR3. These data belong to a study of Ad26.COV2.S vaccination and SARS-CoV-2 variants. Across the study: The Ad26.COV2.S arm of the COV1001 trial was where the donor was placed. The vaccine Ad26.COV2.S was put into the muscle once, or twice with 56 days between. Whole-study results and caveats: Measurements of TCR breadth and depth may have given underestimates of the total T cell responses. Non-spike TCR breadth showed similarity between vaccine and placebo recipients.

Only in-frame clones appear in the TCRdb table, and some are missing; sequencing was by immunoSEQ multiplex PCR. This sample has 300,000 to 400,000 clones; 85% occur once, and the top ten carry 2% to 2.5%. The sample's treatment: 15 to 20 received Ad26.COV2.S at low or high dose, single or two shots; about 5 received placebo; per-sample allocation not given. Each sample was drawn 63 days after the first injection (of vaccine or placebo). Trimming took off 2 bases at V and 1 base at J, with 5 bases between the two ends. CDR3 size: 13 residues. In germline, CDR1 is MDHEN, CDR2 SYDVKM. Sample: peripheral blood, taken in a trial of Ad26.COV2.S vaccine versus placebo. The chain carries TRBV28 and TRBJ1-1; D gene ambiguous. The clonotype comes from a person between 18 and 59 years old who received the Ad26.COV2.S COVID-19 vaccine or a placebo. CDR3 residues: CASSLGRNTEAFF. Written as DNA, the CDR3 is TGTGCCAGCAGTTTAGGCAGGAACACTGAAGCTTTCTTT.